This T cell receptor (beta chain) was sequenced for a study of blood T cells in healthy people across ages. The CDR3 totals 15 residues. V lost 4 bases and J 1 base, leaving 13 bases between the germline ends. The use of a sample-barcoded 5' primer and a J-beta primer mix characterized a second PCR of about 7 to 12 cycles. A single record per CDR3 protein comes from TCRdb applying MiXCR to the 5' RACE reads. This sample has around 1,000,000 distinct CDR3 sequences, with more than 30% found just once. Sequenced material: blood. The clonotype comes from a man younger than 35 in good health. The rearrangement links TRBV12-3 or TRBV12-4 to TRBJ1-1; no reliable D call. The CDR3 reads CASSCRSGQNTEAFF. CDR3 bases: TGTGCCAGCAGTTGCAGGTCGGGCCAGAACACTGAAGCTTTCTTT.